These 30 T cell receptor beta chains came from one sample sequenced in a study of blood T cell repertoires in COVID-19. The method was immunoSEQ multiplex PCR; TCRdb's version includes in-frame clones alone and lacks a portion of them. In the table there are fewer than 200,000 clones, roughly 81% of which are singletons. The sequenced material came from peripheral blood. These TCRs come from a man in his forties who had recovered from COVID-19.

The chain couples TRBV27 to TRBJ2-1, with D perhaps TRBD2 (6 bases). Germline V gives CDR1 MNHEY, CDR2 SMNVEV (reference sequence). V was clipped by 3 bases and J by 5 bases, with 14 bases between them. The CDR3 has 15 residues. The CDR3: CASSFGLANNNEQFF. CDR3 nucleotides: TGTGCCAGCAGTTTTGGGCTAGCGAACAACAATGAGCAGTTCTTC.

The chain recombines TRBV6-5 with TRBJ1-4, with D maybe TRBD1 (6 bases). Germline values: CDR1 MNHEY, CDR2 SVGAGI. V was pared by 5 bases and J by 7 bases, with 11 bases between. The CDR3 has 13 residues. CDR3 residues: CASSIGGAEKLFF. For the CDR3, the DNA is TGTGCCAGCAGTATAGGGGGGGCTGAAAAACTGTTTTTT.

Notes on this clone: Within the sample, other DNA sequences also encode this same CDR3. The chain is built from TRBV4-3 and TRBJ1-1; TRBD1 might be the D (5 bases). The germline V and J ends were trimmed by 1 base and 5 bases, with 14 bases remaining between them. Per germline, CDR1 LGHNA and CDR2 YSLEER. The CDR3 has 15 amino acids. CDR3 nucleotides: TGCGCCAGCAGCCAAGTCAGCCGGGGGAATACTGAAGCTTTCTTT. Amino acids: CASSQVSRGNTEAFF.

The chain employs TRBV29-1 and TRBJ2-3; D not resolved. V lost 1 base and J 0 bases, leaving 5 bases between the germline ends. The CDR3 consists of 13 residues. Germline CDR1 is SQVTM and CDR2 is ANQGSEA. The CDR3 DNA follows: TGCAGCGTTGAAGTGTCGAGCACAGATACGCAGTATTTT. It translates to CSVEVSSTDTQYF.

This clone was detected only once. The chain employs TRBV7-3 and TRBJ2-3, with a tentative D call TRBD2 (7 bases). V was cut by 1 base and J by 1 base, with 12 bases left in between. The CDR3 totals 16 residues. Germline assignment: CDR1 SGHTA and CDR2 FQGTGA. CDR3 residues: CASSLRGGAGTDTQYF. The CDR3 region has the DNA TGTGCCAGCAGCTTAAGAGGGGGGGCCGGCACAGATACGCAGTATTTT.

In regard to this clone: Other DNA sequences within the sample encode an identical CDR3. This CDR3 is CASSVGSGGYNEQFF. The DNA of the CDR3 is TGTGCCAGCAGCGTAGGGAGCGGGGGGTACAATGAGCAGTTCTTC. The J gene is TRBJ2-1, the V gene TRBV9, with 9 bases fitting TRBD2. The germline CDR1 and CDR2 sequences are SGDLS and YYNGEE. The CDR3 sequence is 15 residues long. V was clipped by 0 bases and J by 4 bases; unmatched bases: 2.

The chain has TRBV9 and TRBJ1-1; the D is unclear. The CDR3 covers 14 residues. V lost 0 bases and J 2 bases, leaving 8 bases between the germline ends. Germline CDR1 and CDR2: SGDLS and YYNGEE. The CDR3 DNA follows: TGTGCCAGCAGCGTAGCTACGAGCAACACTGAAGCTTTCTTT. It is translated as CASSVATSNTEAFF.

The V and J genes are TRBV4-3 and TRBJ2-7, with TRBD2 identical over 9 bases. V lost 4 bases to trimming and J lost 1 base; unmatched junction nucleotides: 8. The CDR3 is 16 amino acids. CDR1 and CDR2 from the germline V gene are LGHNA and YSLEER. The chain's CDR3 is CASSPLGAGGSYEQYF. The CDR3 nucleotides read TGCGCCAGCAGCCCCCTTGGGGCGGGGGGGTCCTACGAGCAGTACTTC.

Comment on this clone: At one of its ends the junction is not consistent with the germline gene, which may arise from a read error. The chain links TRBV30 to TRBJ2-1, with TRBD2 matching over 12 bases. CDR3 length equals 13 residues. The germline V gene has CDR1 GTSNPN and CDR2 SVGIG (reference sequence). The CDR3 region has the DNA TGTGCCTGGAGTGCGGGACTAGCGGGTCCGGTAGTCTTC. This sequence encodes CAWSAGLAGPVVF.

The CDR3 DNA is TGTGCCAGCACCTTTGGACAGGGAAACACCATATATTTT. Its protein is CASTFGQGNTIYF. The V call is TRBV6-5, the J call TRBJ1-3; D may be TRBD1 (6 bases). The CDR3 contains 13 residues. Deletions cut 7 bases from V and 4 bases from J, with 11 bases between. CDR1 and CDR2 (germline): MNHEY, SVGAGI.

The chain carries TRBV2 and TRBJ1-1, with a tentative D call TRBD1 (6 bases). CDR1 is SNHLY and CDR2 is FYNNEI in the germline V gene. V lost 5 bases to trimming and J lost 0 bases, with 22 bases between them. The CDR3 totals 18 residues. In nucleotides, the CDR3 is TGTGCCAGCAGTCTCCGTGCCTGGGCAGGGGCAGTGAACACTGAAGCTTTCTTT. As protein: CASSLRAWAGAVNTEAFF.

The rearrangement uses TRBV24-1 and TRBJ2-4; D gene uncertain. In germline, CDR1 is KGHDR, CDR2 SFDVKD. V dropped 3 bases and J dropped 9 bases, with 17 bases sitting between them. This CDR3 spans 15 amino acids. The CDR3 nucleotides read TGTGCCACCAGTGATACCGCCCGTTCGGCAGGCATTCAGTACTTC. Translated: CATSDTARSAGIQYF.

A note on this clone: This may be a read error, as it is one base from a much larger clone. V gene TRBV3-1 (or the pseudogene TRBV3-2) combines with J gene TRBJ2-7; D gene uncertain. With 5 bases removed from V and 2 bases from J, the gap between germline ends came to 10 bases. Germline values: CDR1 LGHDT, CDR2 YNNKEL (reference sequence). This CDR3 spans 13 amino acids. The chain's CDR3 is CASSFGEAYEQYF. The DNA of the CDR3 is TGTGCCAGCAGCTTCGGAGAGGCCTACGAGCAGTACTTC.

The chain combines TRBV4-3 with TRBJ1-2; 7 positions agree with TRBD1. V was clipped by 9 bases and J by 2 bases; unmatched bases: 3. The germline CDR1 and CDR2 sequences are LGHNA and YSLEER. CDR3 length: 12 amino acids. The DNA for the CDR3 is TGCGCCAGTTCGACAGGGAACTATGGCTACACCTTC. It is translated as CASSTGNYGYTF.

CDR3 region: CASSSGIGNTIYF. In DNA form, the CDR3 reads TGTGCCAGCAGCTCCGGGATTGGAAACACCATATATTTT. The chain recombines TRBV7-2 with TRBJ1-3; D uncertain. Looked up from germline, CDR1 is SGHTA and CDR2 is FQGNSA. Trimming stripped 4 bases from V and 3 bases from J, with 7 bases between. The CDR3 totals 13 residues.

This chain uses TRBV10-3 with TRBJ2-7; 12 nucleotides agree with TRBD1. Trimming cost V 5 bases and J 7 bases; bases outside gene matches: 9. This CDR3 spans 15 amino acids. Per the germline V gene, CDR1 is ENHRY and CDR2 is SYGVKD. In DNA, the CDR3 is TGTGCCATCAGTTTCCGGGACAGGGGGCCGGGGGAGCAGTACTTC. This codes for CAISFRDRGPGEQYF.

The CDR3 spells CANRDRANTGELFF. Written as DNA, the CDR3 is TGTGCCAACCGGGACAGGGCGAACACCGGGGAGCTGTTTTTT. The rearrangement joins TRBV6-5 to TRBJ2-2; 9 bases match TRBD1. This CDR3 has 14 residues. Germline values: CDR1 MNHEY, CDR2 SVGAGI. The V segment lost 10 bases and the J segment 0 bases; nucleotides outside the gene matches: 3.

This clone has only one observation. The chain combines TRBV7-9 with TRBJ2-5; 7 bases are a match to TRBD1. This CDR3 is 15 amino acids long. Germline V gives CDR1 SEHNR, CDR2 FQNEAQ (reference sequence). The ends lost 3 bases at V and 5 bases at J; junction bases unmatched: 9. CDR3 in amino acids: CASSFQTGVGETQYF. In DNA, the CDR3 is TGTGCCAGCAGCTTTCAAACAGGGGTGGGGGAGACCCAGTACTTC.

This clone was seen at least ten times. The chain employs TRBV6-5 and TRBJ1-4; D is possibly TRBD1 (5 bases). The length of the CDR3 is 15 residues. The V and J ends lost 6 bases and 3 bases respectively, with 14 bases between them. Germline CDR1 and CDR2: MNHEY and SVGAGI. CDR3 sequence (DNA): TGTGCCAGCAGCCCCACAGGCAACCCTAATGAAAAACTGTTTTTT. Its protein is CASSPTGNPNEKLFF.

This clone occurred many times. The genes are TRBV6-5 and TRBJ1-2, with unresolved D. Trimming took off 5 bases at V and 8 bases at J, with 18 bases between the two ends. The CDR3 runs to 14 residues. The germline gives CDR1 MNHEY, CDR2 SVGAGI. The CDR3 bases are TGTGCCAGCAGTCAACTCCCCGCGGGCGGAGGCTACACCTTC. This encodes CASSQLPAGGGYTF.

The J gene is TRBJ2-5, the V gene TRBV7-9; maybe TRBD1 (6 bases). Germline V lookup: CDR1 SEHNR, CDR2 FQNEAQ (reference sequence). The CDR3 sequence is 14 residues long. V shed 5 bases and J shed 5 bases, with 15 bases lying between them. DNA of the CDR3: TGTGCCAGCAGCCCGGTCTGGCAGGGGGAGACCCAGTACTTC. Amino acid sequence: CASSPVWQGETQYF.

This clone was recorded only once. The V and J genes are TRBV30 and TRBJ2-1, with TRBD1 matching over 10 bases. The CDR3 sequence is 14 residues long. Trimming cost V 1 base and J 6 bases; bases outside gene matches: 3. Germline V CDR1 and CDR2: GTSNPN, SVGIG (reference sequence). The chain's CDR3 is CAWSAGQGTNEQFF. Here the CDR3 DNA reads TGTGCCTGGAGTGCGGGACAGGGGACCAATGAGCAGTTCTTC.

This chain connects TRBV7-2 to TRBJ2-7; the match to TRBD2 covers 7 bases. J lost 6 bases, V lost 2 bases, and 7 bases had no gene match. The CDR3 covers 14 residues. Germline V CDR1 and CDR2: SGHTA, FQGNSA. The CDR3 bases are TGTGCCAGCAGCTTAACAGCGGGACGGCGCGAGCAGTACTTC. This sequence encodes CASSLTAGRREQYF.

The chain carries TRBV10-3 and TRBJ1-6; no clear D gene. Trimming shortened V by 0 bases and J by 7 bases, and 13 bases separated the two germline ends. CDR1 and CDR2 (germline): ENHRY, SYGVKD. The CDR3 consists of 16 residues. CDR3 sequence: CAISESAGLGNSPLHF. The CDR3 DNA sequence: TGTGCCATCAGTGAGTCGGCAGGACTCGGGAATTCACCCCTCCACTTT.

This chain joins TRBV6-1 and TRBJ1-5; D ambiguous. Germline V gives CDR1 MNHNS, CDR2 SASEGT. The CDR3 runs 13 residues. The V end was cut by 3 bases, the J end by 4 bases, with 7 bases between. The CDR3 region is CASSDRMNQPQHF. CDR3 sequence (DNA): TGTGCCAGCAGTGACAGGATGAATCAGCCCCAGCATTTT.

The chain is built from TRBV30 and TRBJ1-3, with TRBD1 matching 8 bases. J gave up 3 bases and V 3 bases, and 7 bases lay outside the gene matches. Germline-derived CDR1 and CDR2 are GTSNPN and SVGIG (reference sequence). This CDR3 is built from 15 residues. This CDR3 reads CAWSIGQGFGNTIYF. CDR3 DNA: TGTGCCTGGAGCATTGGACAGGGCTTTGGAAACACCATATATTTT.

This chain joins TRBV3-1 (or the pseudogene TRBV3-2) and TRBJ1-2; D gene unclear. The V gene's germline CDR1 is LGHDT and CDR2 YNNKEL (reference sequence). Trimming took 0 bases from V and 5 from J, leaving 13 bases between them. CDR3 size: 15 residues. The CDR3 DNA reads as TGTGCCAGCAGCCAAGACCCTGGGCGGGGATATGGCTACACCTTC. As protein: CASSQDPGRGYGYTF.

The J gene is TRBJ2-5, the V gene TRBV3-1 (or the pseudogene TRBV3-2); 9 bases map to TRBD2. The V segment lost 1 base and the J segment 4 bases; nucleotides outside the gene matches: 4. The V gene's germline CDR1 is LGHDT and CDR2 YNNKEL (reference sequence). The CDR3 sequence is 15 residues long. CDR3 nucleotides: TGTGCCAGCAGCCAAGTCGGGACTAGCAGAGAGACCCAGTACTTC. Translating it yields CASSQVGTSRETQYF.

The chain carries TRBV28 and TRBJ2-7; D uncertain. CDR3 length equals 12 residues. Germline-derived CDR1 and CDR2 are MDHEN and SYDVKM. The V gene lost 4 bases and the J gene lost 4 bases, with 8 bases spanning the gap. The DNA of the CDR3 is TGTGCCAGCAGTTCGAAGCTGTACGAGCAGTACTTC. As protein: CASSSKLYEQYF.

The chain employs TRBV5-4 and TRBJ2-3, with D perhaps matching TRBD1 (6 bases). Germline CDR1 and CDR2: SGHNT and YYREEE (reference sequence). The CDR3 runs 12 residues. Trimming took off 3 bases at V and 10 bases at J, with 12 bases between the two ends. CDR3 sequence (DNA): TGTGCCAGCAGCTCGGGACAATATGCGCAGTATTTT. Amino acid sequence: CASSSGQYAQYF. The whole variable domain, filled in from reference TRBV5-4 and TRBJ2-3, reads ETGVTQSPTHLIKTRGQQVTLRCSSQSGHNTVSWYQQALGQGPQFIFQYYREEENGRGNFPPRFSGLQFPNYSSELNVNALELDDSALYLCASSSGQYAQYFGPGTRLTVL.